Sequencing of this T cell receptor (beta chain) was carried out in a study of OX40 agonist ivuxolimab in advanced cancers. Sequencing used immunoSEQ multiplex PCR; TCRdb keeps in-frame clones, though not all of them. The sample includes roughly 35,000 clones, approximately 81% of them seen just once. The CDR3 is 16 amino acids. The V end was cut by 0 bases, the J end by 5 bases, with 14 bases between. Per the germline V gene, CDR1 is LGHNA and CDR2 is YSLEER. Sequenced here: CD4+ or CD8+ T cells sorted from blood, sampled in a trial of the OX40 agonist ivuxolimab. The chain is built from TRBV4-3 and TRBJ1-5; D gene unclear. The TCR comes from an adult with an advanced solid tumor such as melanoma, head and neck, liver or kidney cancer. DNA of the CDR3: TGCGCCAGCAGCCAAGATTCGGGAGGCAGTGATCAGCCCCAGCATTTT. Translation: CASSQDSGGSDQPQHF.